A selection of T cell receptor beta chains follows, all from one sample in a study. A single record per CDR3 protein comes from TCRdb applying MiXCR to the RT-PCR reads. The sample records 650,000 to 800,000 distinct CDR3 sequences, approximately 15% being singletons. Sequences were obtained from memory CD4+ T cells from blood. The receptors originated from a female donor in good health, serving as a healthy control. The CDR3 runs from the conserved cysteine through the conserved F or W. D genes are given only for firm matches. The listing skips clone size in some rows; elsewhere it reads once, few, many or a size class.

clone_size: few
v_call: TRBV12-3/TRBV12-4
j_call: TRBJ1-2
d_call: NA
cdr3_nt: TGTGCCAGCAGCCTAGCCGGGTGGGACTATGGCTACACCTTC
cdr3_aa: CASSLAGWDYGYTF

clone_size: many
v_call: TRBV28
j_call: TRBJ1-6
d_call: NA
cdr3_nt: TGTGCCAGCAGTAAGGGACAAGGAAGACTTGGGACCCTCCACTTT
cdr3_aa: CASSKGQGRLGTLHF

clone_size: NA
v_call: TRBV9
j_call: TRBJ1-6
d_call: NA
cdr3_nt: TGTGCCAGCAGCGTAGCAGTATCCAATTCACCCCTCCACTTT
cdr3_aa: CASSVAVSNSPLHF

clone_size: few
v_call: TRBV6-2/TRBV6-3
j_call: TRBJ2-2
d_call: TRBD1
cdr3_nt: TGTGCCAGCAGTTTTACCCGGGACAGGGGGACCGGGGAGCTGTTTTTT
cdr3_aa: CASSFTRDRGTGELFF

clone_size: once
v_call: TRBV5-1
j_call: TRBJ2-7
d_call: TRBD1
cdr3_nt: TGCGCCAGCAGCCCGGGGACAGGGTGGAACGAGCAGTACTTC
cdr3_aa: CASSPGTGWNEQYF

clone_size: few
v_call: TRBV11-2
j_call: TRBJ2-1
d_call: TRBD2
cdr3_nt: TGTGCCAGCAGCTTGGGGAGGGACCGCCCTCGGCATGAGCAGTTCTTC
cdr3_aa: CASSLGRDRPRHEQFF

clone_size: many
v_call: TRBV6-5
j_call: TRBJ2-3
d_call: NA
cdr3_nt: TGTGCCAGCAGTCCTACAGGCCCGAGCACAGATACGCAGTATTTT
cdr3_aa: CASSPTGPSTDTQYF

clone_size: few
v_call: TRBV7-9
j_call: TRBJ2-6
d_call: TRBD1
cdr3_nt: TGTGCCAGCAGCCTATATACAGGGGCTGGGGCCAACGTCCTGACTTTC
cdr3_aa: CASSLYTGAGANVLTF

clone_size: few
v_call: TRBV12-3/TRBV12-4
j_call: TRBJ1-2
d_call: NA
cdr3_nt: TGTGCCAGCAGAGTTTTTGGGGGCTACACCTTC
cdr3_aa: CASRVFGGYTF

clone_size: NA
v_call: TRBV12-3/TRBV12-4
j_call: TRBJ1-4
d_call: NA
cdr3_nt: TGTGCCAGCAGTTTAGTTTCTCAAAAACTGTTTTTT
cdr3_aa: CASSLVSQKLFF

clone_size: few
v_call: TRBV2
j_call: TRBJ2-7
d_call: NA
cdr3_nt: TGTGCCAGCAGGGACGCACCGGGACCTAGCTCCTACGAGCAGTACTTC
cdr3_aa: CASRDAPGPSSYEQYF

clone_size: few
v_call: TRBV20-1
j_call: TRBJ2-3
d_call: TRBD2
cdr3_nt: TGCAGTGCCACCCTTAGCGGGGTCACAGATACGCAGTATTTT
cdr3_aa: CSATLSGVTDTQYF

clone_size: NA
v_call: TRBV11-2
j_call: TRBJ1-3
d_call: NA
cdr3_nt: TGTGCCAGCACCCCCGGGGCCTCTGGAAACACCATATATTTT
cdr3_aa: CASTPGASGNTIYF

clone_size: NA
v_call: TRBV20-1
j_call: TRBJ1-4
d_call: NA
cdr3_nt: TGCAGTGCTGCCGATGGGGGGCTTAGTGAAAAACTGTTTTTT
cdr3_aa: CSAADGGLSEKLFF

clone_size: few
v_call: TRBV7-2
j_call: TRBJ2-3
d_call: NA
cdr3_nt: TGTGCCAGCAGCCCTAGCTGGGTAGATACGCAGTATTTT
cdr3_aa: CASSPSWVDTQYF

clone_size: NA
v_call: TRBV20-1
j_call: TRBJ2-7
d_call: TRBD2
cdr3_nt: TGCAGTGCTAGAGATCTTACTAGCGGGAGGGCTAGGTACGAGCAGTACTTC
cdr3_aa: CSARDLTSGRARYEQYF

clone_size: NA
v_call: TRBV6-2/TRBV6-3
j_call: TRBJ2-2
d_call: NA
cdr3_nt: TGTGCCAGCAGTTATAATCTGGCGGTCGGCACCGGGGAGCTGTTTTTT
cdr3_aa: CASSYNLAVGTGELFF

clone_size: NA
v_call: TRBV20-1
j_call: TRBJ2-2
d_call: TRBD2
cdr3_nt: TGCAGTGCTAAGCGCTTAGCGGGGGCAAACACCGGGGAGCTGTTTTTT
cdr3_aa: CSAKRLAGANTGELFF

clone_size: many
v_call: TRBV20-1
j_call: TRBJ2-3
d_call: NA
cdr3_nt: TGCAGTGCCTGTACGACCCTCGGCACAGATACGCAGTATTTT
cdr3_aa: CSACTTLGTDTQYF

clone_size: few
v_call: TRBV29-1
j_call: TRBJ1-2
d_call: NA
cdr3_nt: TGCAGCGTCCTAGGGGAGTCGAACTATGGCTACACCTTC
cdr3_aa: CSVLGESNYGYTF

clone_size: few
v_call: TRBV20-1
j_call: TRBJ2-7
d_call: TRBD2
cdr3_nt: TGCAGTGCTAGCCCCCAACTAGCGGCGGCGCCCTACGAGCAGTACTTC
cdr3_aa: CSASPQLAAAPYEQYF

clone_size: few
v_call: TRBV15
j_call: TRBJ2-5
d_call: NA
cdr3_nt: TGTGCCACCAGCAGAGATGCGGGTGGGGAGACCCAGTACTTC
cdr3_aa: CATSRDAGGETQYF

clone_size: many
v_call: TRBV20-1
j_call: TRBJ2-5
d_call: TRBD1
cdr3_nt: TGCAGTGCTCATGGACAGGGCAAGATTGGGACCCAGTACTTC
cdr3_aa: CSAHGQGKIGTQYF

clone_size: many
v_call: TRBV5-1
j_call: TRBJ2-2
d_call: NA
cdr3_nt: TGCGCCAGCAGCTCACTTCCGGGGCTGAACACCGGGGAGCTGTTTTTT
cdr3_aa: CASSSLPGLNTGELFF

clone_size: many
v_call: TRBV20-1
j_call: TRBJ2-7
d_call: TRBD1
cdr3_nt: TGCAGTGCTAGCCGAAGGAGACCGGGACAGGGGGCCTACGAGCAGTACTTC
cdr3_aa: CSASRRRPGQGAYEQYF

clone_size: few
v_call: TRBV6-2/TRBV6-3
j_call: TRBJ2-5
d_call: NA
cdr3_nt: TGTGCCAGCAGCCGACAGCGGAGCTACCAAGAGACCCAGTACTTC
cdr3_aa: CASSRQRSYQETQYF

clone_size: few
v_call: TRBV5-5
j_call: TRBJ2-7
d_call: NA
cdr3_nt: TGTGCCAGCAGCATCCTTAGTTACTCCTACGAGCAGTACTTC
cdr3_aa: CASSILSYSYEQYF

clone_size: few
v_call: TRBV5-1
j_call: TRBJ2-2
d_call: NA
cdr3_nt: TGCGCCAGCAGCTTGACTACGGCGACTTCGAACACCGGGGAGCTGTTTTTT
cdr3_aa: CASSLTTATSNTGELFF

clone_size: many
v_call: TRBV20-1
j_call: TRBJ2-1
d_call: NA
cdr3_nt: TGCAGTGCTGGGCCGGGTGGCGGACGTTACAATGAGCAGTTCTTC
cdr3_aa: CSAGPGGGRYNEQFF

clone_size: few
v_call: TRBV3-1
j_call: TRBJ2-7
d_call: NA
cdr3_nt: TGTGCCAGCAGCCTTTACGGGGGACATGTTATAGAGCAGTACTTC
cdr3_aa: CASSLYGGHVIEQYF

clone_size: NA
v_call: TRBV9
j_call: TRBJ2-5
d_call: TRBD2
cdr3_nt: TGTGCCAGCAGCCCCCGAGAGGGCAGCGGGGGGGTCGCGGAGACCCAGTACTTC
cdr3_aa: CASSPREGSGGVAETQYF

clone_size: many
v_call: TRBV6-5
j_call: TRBJ2-7
d_call: TRBD1
cdr3_nt: TGTGCCAGCAGTTACTCGTGGGACAGGGGGCGGGAGCAGTACTTC
cdr3_aa: CASSYSWDRGREQYF

clone_size: NA
v_call: TRBV6-5
j_call: TRBJ2-1
d_call: NA
cdr3_nt: TGTGCCAGCAGCGAACAGCTATACAATGAGCAGTTCTTC
cdr3_aa: CASSEQLYNEQFF

clone_size: few
v_call: TRBV5-1
j_call: TRBJ2-7
d_call: NA
cdr3_nt: TGCGCCAGCTTCGGGGACAACAATTACGAGCAGTACTTC
cdr3_aa: CASFGDNNYEQYF

clone_size: many
v_call: TRBV6-5
j_call: TRBJ2-7
d_call: NA
cdr3_nt: TGTGCCAGCAGTAGATTTCCGGGACATCTGGGGTCCTACGAGCAGTACTTC
cdr3_aa: CASSRFPGHLGSYEQYF

clone_size: many
v_call: TRBV7-2
j_call: TRBJ2-3
d_call: TRBD2
cdr3_nt: TGTGCCAGCAGCGTTAGCGGGACCTACACAGATACGCAGTATTTT
cdr3_aa: CASSVSGTYTDTQYF

clone_size: NA
v_call: TRBV21-1
j_call: TRBJ1-2
d_call: NA
cdr3_nt: TGTGCCAGCAGCCCCCGGGACATAGCTAACTATGGCTACACCTTC
cdr3_aa: CASSPRDIANYGYTF

clone_size: NA
v_call: TRBV20-1
j_call: TRBJ2-4
d_call: TRBD2
cdr3_nt: TGCAGTGCCACTAATCCGGGGAGGGGAGCCAAAAACATTCAGTACTTC
cdr3_aa: CSATNPGRGAKNIQYF

clone_size: NA
v_call: TRBV4-2
j_call: TRBJ2-1
d_call: TRBD2
cdr3_nt: TGTGCCAGCAGCCCCCGGACTAGCGGGAGCACTTACAATGAGCAGTTCTTC
cdr3_aa: CASSPRTSGSTYNEQFF

clone_size: NA
v_call: TRBV5-6
j_call: TRBJ2-1
d_call: TRBD2
cdr3_nt: TGTGCCAGCAGCTCAGTATTCGGGACTAGCGGGGGAGGAGAGCAGTTCTTC
cdr3_aa: CASSSVFGTSGGGEQFF

clone_size: NA
v_call: TRBV5-1
j_call: TRBJ2-2
d_call: TRBD1
cdr3_nt: TGCGCCAGCAGTTCAGGGGGCTTTGACACCGGGGAGCTGTTTTTT
cdr3_aa: CASSSGGFDTGELFF

clone_size: many
v_call: TRBV29-1
j_call: TRBJ2-1
d_call: NA
cdr3_nt: TGCAGCGTTCGAGGGCTAAGTCCAATCAATGAGCAGTTCTTC
cdr3_aa: CSVRGLSPINEQFF

clone_size: few
v_call: TRBV30
j_call: TRBJ2-1
d_call: TRBD1
cdr3_nt: TGTGCCTGGGCCCTGGGGACAGGGAGCGATGAGCAGTTCTTC
cdr3_aa: CAWALGTGSDEQFF

clone_size: few
v_call: TRBV6-1
j_call: TRBJ1-2
d_call: NA
cdr3_nt: TGTGCCAGCAGTGAATTGCCAATATCAGGGTATGGCTACACCTTC
cdr3_aa: CASSELPISGYGYTF

clone_size: few
v_call: TRBV7-6
j_call: TRBJ2-1
d_call: TRBD2
cdr3_nt: TGTGCCAGCAGCTTAAAAGCGGGGGATGAGCAGTTCTTC
cdr3_aa: CASSLKAGDEQFF

clone_size: many
v_call: TRBV7-2
j_call: TRBJ2-5
d_call: NA
cdr3_nt: TGTGCCAGCAGCTTAGATATCGGCTTTCAAGAGACCCAGTACTTC
cdr3_aa: CASSLDIGFQETQYF

clone_size: NA
v_call: TRBV12-5
j_call: TRBJ1-5
d_call: NA
cdr3_nt: TGTGCTAGTGGTTACCAGGATCAGCCCCAGCATTTT
cdr3_aa: CASGYQDQPQHF

clone_size: few
v_call: TRBV7-9
j_call: TRBJ2-3
d_call: NA
cdr3_nt: TGTGCCAGCAGTGGGACCGAGAGCACAGATACGCAGTATTTT
cdr3_aa: CASSGTESTDTQYF

clone_size: many
v_call: TRBV12-3/TRBV12-4
j_call: TRBJ2-1
d_call: TRBD2
cdr3_nt: TGTGCCAGCAGCCCCCTTTCAGGACTAGGGTACAATGAGCAGTTCTTC
cdr3_aa: CASSPLSGLGYNEQFF

clone_size: few
v_call: TRBV5-5
j_call: TRBJ2-1
d_call: TRBD2
cdr3_nt: TGTGCCAGCAGTCCACCCCTAGCGGGAGGGGGTGAGCAGTTCTTC
cdr3_aa: CASSPPLAGGGEQFF

clone_size: many
v_call: TRBV7-3
j_call: TRBJ1-1
d_call: NA
cdr3_nt: TGTGCCAGCAGCTCCGTGGCAGGCACTGAAGCTTTCTTT
cdr3_aa: CASSSVAGTEAFF

clone_size: few
v_call: TRBV2
j_call: TRBJ1-5
d_call: TRBD1
cdr3_nt: TGTGCCAGCAGTCGGGACAGGGGTGGGGATCAGCCCCAGCATTTT
cdr3_aa: CASSRDRGGDQPQHF

clone_size: few
v_call: TRBV9
j_call: TRBJ2-3
d_call: TRBD2
cdr3_nt: TGTGCCAGCAGCCCACGGACTAGCGGGAACTCAGATACGCAGTATTTT
cdr3_aa: CASSPRTSGNSDTQYF

clone_size: few
v_call: TRBV28
j_call: TRBJ1-4
d_call: NA
cdr3_nt: TGTGCCAGCAGTGATATACAGGGCCGGGTCAACGAAAAACTGTTTTTT
cdr3_aa: CASSDIQGRVNEKLFF

clone_size: NA
v_call: TRBV20-1
j_call: TRBJ1-3
d_call: NA
cdr3_nt: TGCAGTGCGGTAGTAAGCTCTGGAAACACCATATATTTT
cdr3_aa: CSAVVSSGNTIYF